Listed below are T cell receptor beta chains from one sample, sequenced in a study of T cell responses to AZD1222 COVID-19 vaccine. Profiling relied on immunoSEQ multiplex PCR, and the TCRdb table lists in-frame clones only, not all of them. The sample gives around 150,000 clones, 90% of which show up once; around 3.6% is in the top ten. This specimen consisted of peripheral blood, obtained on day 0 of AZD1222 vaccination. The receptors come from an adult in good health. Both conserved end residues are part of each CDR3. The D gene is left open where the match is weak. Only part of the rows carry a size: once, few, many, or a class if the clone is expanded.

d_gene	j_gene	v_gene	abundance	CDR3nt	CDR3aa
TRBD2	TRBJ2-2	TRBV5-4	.	TGTGCCAGCACCTCGCCGGGGGGCACCGGGGAGCTGTTTTTT	CASTSPGGTGELFF
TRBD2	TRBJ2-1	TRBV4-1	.	TGCGCCAGCAGCCAAGGGTTTCCAGGACTAGACAACAATGAGCAGTTCTTC	CASSQGFPGLDNNEQFF
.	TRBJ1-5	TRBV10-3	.	TGTGCCATCAGGGCCGCAGGGAGCAATCAGCCCCAGCATTTT	CAIRAAGSNQPQHF
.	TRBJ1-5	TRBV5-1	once	TGCGCCAGCAGCTTTACAAGCAATCAGCCCCAGCATTTT	CASSFTSNQPQHF
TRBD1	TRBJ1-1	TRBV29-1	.	TGCAGCGTTGGGGGGGACAGGCTGAACACTGAAGCTTTCTTT	CSVGGDRLNTEAFF
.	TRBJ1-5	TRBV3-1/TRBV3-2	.	TGTGCCAGCAGCCTGGCCTTGGGGGGGCAGCCCCAGCATTTT	CASSLALGGQPQHF
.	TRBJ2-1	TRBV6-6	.	TGTGCCAGCACTACGGGTAGGGGTAGCTCCTACAATGAGCAGTTCTTC	CASTTGRGSSYNEQFF
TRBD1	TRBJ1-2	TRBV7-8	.	TGTGCCAGCAGCCCGGTGAGGCAGGGGGCACGTTATGGCTACACCTTC	CASSPVRQGARYGYTF
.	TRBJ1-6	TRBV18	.	TGTGCCAGCTCGCGAAAAAGGGACAATTCACCCCTCCACTTT	CASSRKRDNSPLHF
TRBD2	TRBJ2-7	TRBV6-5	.	TGTGCCAGCAGTCCAGCCCAGCGGGACCACGAGCAGTACTTC	CASSPAQRDHEQYF
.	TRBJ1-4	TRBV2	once	TGTGCCAGTAGGGCAGCCGAATTGTATGGTAATGAAAAACTGTTTTTT	CASRAAELYGNEKLFF
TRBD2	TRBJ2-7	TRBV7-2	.	TGTGCCAGCAGCAGCCGGACTAGCGGATCCTACGAGCAGTACTTC	CASSSRTSGSYEQYF
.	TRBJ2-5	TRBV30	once	TGTGCCTGGAAAGTCCAGACCGCGGCGGAGACCCAGTACTTC	CAWKVQTAAETQYF
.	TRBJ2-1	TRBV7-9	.	TGTGCCTTTAGCGGCAATGAGCAGTTCTTC	CAFSGNEQFF
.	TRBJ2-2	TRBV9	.	TGTGCCAGCAGCGCCATGAACACCGGGGAGCTGTTTTTT	CASSAMNTGELFF
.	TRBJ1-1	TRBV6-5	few	TGTGCCAGCAGTTACCGAGAGGGGTCGGCTTTCTTT	CASSYREGSAFF
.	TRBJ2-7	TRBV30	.	TGTGCCTGGAGACGATCAGGGATCCCTCCCTACGAGCAGTACTTC	CAWRRSGIPPYEQYF
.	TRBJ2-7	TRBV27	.	TGTGCCAGCAGTTTGACACTGACCTACGAGCAGTACTTC	CASSLTLTYEQYF
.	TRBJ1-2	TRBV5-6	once	TGTGCCAGCAGCTTGGGTGGGGGGCTGAATGGCTACACCTTC	CASSLGGGLNGYTF
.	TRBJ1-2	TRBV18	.	TGTGCCAGCTCACCATCGAATTACAGGGCCACTAACTATGGCTACACCTTC	CASSPSNYRATNYGYTF
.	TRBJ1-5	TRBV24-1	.	TGTGCCACCAGTGATCCCCATGTGACGGGGCACGGGCAGCCCCAGCATTTT	CATSDPHVTGHGQPQHF
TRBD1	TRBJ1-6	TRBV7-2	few	TGTGCCAGCAGCTTACGGGGACAGGGGGCGTATTCACCCCTCCACTTT	CASSLRGQGAYSPLHF
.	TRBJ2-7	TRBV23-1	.	TGCGCCAGCAGTCAATCAGGGGAGAGGGGCGAGCAGTACTTC	CASSQSGERGEQYF